One sample yielded the 15 T cell receptor beta chains listed below, sequenced in a study of blood T cell repertoires in COVID-19. Assay used: immunoSEQ multiplex PCR; TCRdb lists only in-frame clones, some missing. Among some 19,000 clones, more than 85% were seen once, and the ten largest hold less than 20%. The material sequenced was peripheral blood. The receptors originated from a man between 65 and 85 years old with acute or convalescent COVID-19.

This chain connects TRBV5-4 to TRBJ2-1; D remains unclear. Trimming took 1 base from V and 7 from J, leaving 6 bases between them. CDR3 length equals 12 residues. Germline CDR1 SGHNT, CDR2 YYREEE (reference sequence). CDR3 bases: TGTGCCAGCAGCTTGCAAGCAAATGAGCAGTTCTTC. Translation gives CASSLQANEQFF.

The J gene is TRBJ2-6, the V gene TRBV3-1 (or the pseudogene TRBV3-2), with unresolved D. This CDR3 region has 17 residues. The V end was cut by 0 bases, the J end by 0 bases, with 9 bases between. Germline CDR1 and CDR2: LGHDT and YNNKEL (reference sequence). The CDR3 protein is CASSQELRSSGANVLTF. In nucleotides, the CDR3 is TGTGCCAGCAGCCAAGAGCTCCGGAGCTCTGGGGCCAACGTCCTGACTTTC.

The chain joins TRBV6-5 to TRBJ2-7; 7 bases are a match to TRBD1. CDR1 MNHEY and CDR2 SVGAGI come from the germline V gene. The CDR3 length is 15 residues. V lost 2 bases, J lost 0 bases, and 4 bases stayed unmatched. CDR3 bases: TGTGCCAGCAGTTACGGACAGGATTACTCCTACGAGCAGTACTTC. Its translation is CASSYGQDYSYEQYF.

The chain couples TRBV29-1 to TRBJ2-1; TRBD2 matches at 10 bases. Germline-derived CDR1 and CDR2 are SQVTM and ANQGSEA. The CDR3 spans 15 residues. J was trimmed by 9 bases and V by 3 bases; bases with no gene match: 11. The CDR3 here is CSVDEREGSISEQFF. The CDR3 DNA sequence: TGCAGCGTTGATGAGCGGGAGGGATCTATTAGTGAGCAGTTCTTC.

The chain joins TRBV5-6 to TRBJ2-5; possibly TRBD2 for D (5 bases). V lost 5 bases and J 0 bases, leaving 14 bases between the germline ends. The CDR3 is 15 amino acids. Germline CDR1 and CDR2: SGHDT and YYEEEE. Written as DNA, the CDR3 is TGTGCCAGCAGACAGAGCGGCAGGTACCAAGAGACCCAGTACTTC. This sequence encodes CASRQSGRYQETQYF.

The chain is built from TRBV6-6 and TRBJ2-7; 9 bases line up with TRBD1. Germline lookup yields CDR1 MNHNY and CDR2 SVGAGI (reference sequence). V shed 7 bases, J shed 4 bases, and the junction held 8 bases outside the gene matches. The CDR3 contains 14 residues. CDR3 nucleotide sequence: TGTGCCAGCACCCTGGGACAGGGAACTTACGAGCAGTACTTC. As protein: CASTLGQGTYEQYF.

The chain combines TRBV18 with TRBJ1-5; D remains ambiguous. CDR3 length equals 15 residues. The germline gives CDR1 KGHSH, CDR2 LQKENI. V lost 5 bases, J lost 0 bases, and 11 bases lay in between. The CDR3 DNA sequence: TGTGCCAGCTCAATGCAGCGGATTAGCAATCAGCCCCAGCATTTT. It specifies CASSMQRISNQPQHF.

On this clone itself: At one of its ends the junction is not consistent with the germline gene, which may arise from a read error. The gene calls are TRBV30 and TRBJ2-3; perhaps TRBD1 as D (5 bases). The CDR3 length is 10 residues. CDR1 GTSNPN and CDR2 SVGIG come from the germline V gene (reference sequence). In nucleotides, the CDR3 is TGTGCCTGGAGACAGGACGTCTGCCCATTC. This encodes CAWRQDVCPF.

The chain recombines TRBV5-1 with TRBJ2-5, with a weak D call TRBD1 (7 bases). Germline loops: CDR1 SGHRS, CDR2 YFSETQ. V shed 5 bases and J shed 1 base, with 12 bases lying between them. The CDR3 runs 14 residues. CDR3 protein: CASREGAPQETQYF. The CDR3 DNA sequence: TGCGCCAGCAGGGAGGGGGCGCCCCAAGAGACCCAGTACTTC. Based on the CDR3 plus reference TRBV5-1 and TRBJ2-5, the full variable domain is KAGVTQTPRYLIKTRGQQVTLSCSPISGHRSVSWYQQTPGQGLQFLFEYFSETQRNKGNFPGRFSGRQFSNSRSEMNVSTLELGDSALYLCASREGAPQETQYFGPGTRLLVL.

V usage is TRBV18 and J usage is TRBJ2-1; D call uncertain. CDR1 KGHSH and CDR2 LQKENI come from the germline V gene. The CDR3 is made up of 17 amino acids. V lost 1 base to trimming and J lost 2 bases, with 15 bases between them. CDR3 sequence: CASSPLRPADAYNEQFF. The DNA for the CDR3 is TGTGCCAGCTCACCACTTAGGCCCGCGGATGCCTACAATGAGCAGTTCTTC.

In this sample, this clone turned up a few times. This chain connects TRBV5-1 to TRBJ2-5, with D tentatively TRBD1 (5 bases). CDR3 length equals 15 residues. Germline CDR1 reads SGHRS; CDR2 reads YFSETQ. With 4 bases removed from V and 4 bases from J, the gap between germline ends came to 17 bases. The CDR3 region has the DNA TGCGCCAGCAGCCCACCAGGGCTAACGGGAGAGACCCAGTACTTC. It translates to CASSPPGLTGETQYF.

A word on this clone: Other nucleotide sequences from this sample produce the same CDR3. This rearrangement joins TRBV7-2 to TRBJ2-3, with D tentatively TRBD2 (5 bases). The V end lost 1 base, the J end lost 1 base, and 9 bases lay between the germline ends. CDR1 and CDR2 (germline): SGHTA, FQGNSA. CDR3 length: 15 residues. This CDR3 reads CASSLVGGRTDTQYF. CDR3 in DNA: TGTGCCAGCAGCTTAGTGGGCGGGCGCACAGATACGCAGTATTTT.

This sequence joins TRBV6-4 and TRBJ1-6; the match to TRBD1 covers 8 bases. The ends lost 5 bases at V and 10 bases at J; junction bases unmatched: 7. Looked up from germline, CDR1 is MRHNA and CDR2 is SNTAGT. The CDR3 extends over 14 amino acids. CDR3 in DNA: TGTGCCAGCAGTTCGACAGGGGTAGAGTCACCCCTCCACTTT. Translated: CASSSTGVESPLHF.

This chain links TRBV6-5 with TRBJ2-7, with 10 positions matching TRBD1. CDR1 is MNHEY and CDR2 is SVGAGI in the germline V gene. The CDR3 loop spans 16 amino acids. V lost 0 bases and J lost 1; bases outside the gene matches: 3. The CDR3 DNA is TGTGCCAGCAGTTACTCGACAGGGGGCGAATCCTACGAGCAGTACTTC. Encoded protein: CASSYSTGGESYEQYF.

The gene calls are TRBV9 and TRBJ2-7; 7 bases map to TRBD2. The trim removed 5 bases at V and 5 bases at J, leaving 10 bases unmatched. In germline, CDR1 is SGDLS, CDR2 YYNGEE. This CDR3 comprises 14 residues. CDR3 nucleotide sequence: TGTGCCAGCAGTCCCCGACGGGAGGCCAACGAGCAGTACTTC. Amino acid sequence: CASSPRREANEQYF.